This TCR beta chain was obtained from a study of breast tumors, draining lymph nodes, adjacent tissues. Regarding the study as a whole: Compared with lymph nodes, tumors were less diverse; compared with nontumor tissue, more.

A single record per CDR3 protein comes from TCRdb applying MiXCR to the multiplex PCR reads. The repertoire has roughly 80,000 distinct CDR3 sequences, approximately 19% of them found once; the top ten carry 2% to 2.5%. The length of the CDR3 is 15 residues. Germline-derived CDR1 and CDR2 are MDHEN and SYDVKM. The trim removed 1 base at V and 4 bases at J, leaving 1 base unmatched. Breast cancer patients provided tissue from their axillary draining lymph nodes. This clonotype was recorded many times. Its target is not known. Sequenced sample: axillary lymph node tissue. V is TRBV28 and J is TRBJ2-5; 12 positions match TRBD2. This clonotype was sampled from a female donor with breast cancer. Some clones in this sample may be carry-over from other donors' samples. The CDR3 sequence: CASSLLLAGGETQYF. DNA of the CDR3: TGTGCCAGCAGTTTATTACTAGCGGGAGGAGAGACCCAGTACTTC.